This TCR beta chain was sequenced for a study of PD-1 blockade in classical Hodgkin lymphoma. For the study at large: The nivolumab dose that patients received was 3 mg/kg, given intravenously every 2 weeks. Study results and caveats: Patients who began taking nivolumab under 1 year after ASCT were left out. TCR diversity in CD4+, not CD8+, cells rose significantly by C4D1.

In germline, CDR1 is LNHDA, CDR2 SQIVND (reference sequence). With 10 bases removed from V and 2 bases from J, the gap between germline ends came to 24 bases. CDR3 length equals 17 residues. The time point here: cycle 4 day 1 (C4D1), after five to seven weeks of nivolumab. No patient escaped relapse after autologous stem cell transplantation, and brentuximab vedotin exposure varied. Patients' outcomes at their best amounted to complete response, partial response or progressive disease. Assay used: immunoSEQ multiplex PCR; TCRdb lists only in-frame clones, some missing. The sample yields several thousand clones, roughly 74% seen once. This clone was counted a single time. The antigen is unknown.

The receptor's source is a human donor with classical Hodgkin lymphoma. This chain uses TRBV19 with TRBJ1-5; D is unclear. Sequences were derived from peripheral blood mononuclear cells (PBMCs), sampled before the fourth cycle of nivolumab. CDR3 DNA: TGTGCCACCCAAGCGAGGCCGGCCCTTTATGGCAATCAGCCCCAGCATTTT. This encodes CATQARPALYGNQPQHF.